One sample yielded the 27 T cell receptor beta chains listed below, sequenced in a study of CD8 T cells in ankylosing spondylitis. TCRdb reprocessed the 5' RACE reads with MiXCR, giving one entry per CDR3 protein. Of about 140,000 distinct CDR3 sequences listed, roughly 8.3% are singletons. The sequenced material came from synovial fluid, either unsorted or a sorted T cell fraction (not recorded which). The receptors come from a male donor with ankylosing spondylitis.

The J gene is TRBJ2-4, the V gene TRBV20-1, with 10 positions matching TRBD2. The junction had 6 bases not matched to a gene; V was cut back by 5 bases and J by 5 bases. The V gene's germline CDR1 is DFQATT and CDR2 SNEGSKA (reference sequence). This CDR3 comprises 14 residues. CDR3 nucleotide sequence: TGCAGTGCTGGATTAGCGGGGGGTCAAAACATTCAGTACTTC. This codes for CSAGLAGGQNIQYF.

This clonotype was observed at least ten times. The chain has TRBV6-5 and TRBJ1-2; D possibly corresponds to TRBD1 (6 bases). CDR1 is MNHEY and CDR2 is SVGAGI in the germline V gene. V dropped 7 bases and J dropped 4 bases, with 7 bases sitting between them. The CDR3 has 11 residues. The CDR3: CASTRGYGYTF. The DNA of the CDR3 is TGTGCCAGCACCAGGGGCTATGGCTACACCTTC.

The chain uses TRBV6-1 and TRBJ2-7; either TRBD1 or TRBD2 may supply D (5 bases each). Trimming took off 5 bases at V and 3 bases at J, with 20 bases between the two ends. There are 16 residues in the CDR3. From germline, CDR1 is MNHNS and CDR2 SASEGT. The DNA of the CDR3 is TGTGCCAGCAGTCCGGTTGGGACCGGGATAAACTACGAGCAGTACTTC. Its translation: CASSPVGTGINYEQYF.

The chain links TRBV7-9 to TRBJ2-7; possibly TRBD2 for D (6 bases). CDR1 and CDR2 from the germline V gene are SEHNR and FQNEAQ (reference sequence). Trimming cost V 5 bases and J 4 bases, with 18 bases left between them. The CDR3 covers 15 residues. The CDR3 region is CASSRWGGGSYEQYF. In DNA, the CDR3 is TGTGCCAGCAGCCGCTGGGGAGGTGGCTCATACGAGCAGTACTTC.

In this sample, this clonotype turned up a few times. The V and J genes are TRBV11-2 and TRBJ2-3, with 8 bases aligning to TRBD2. With 4 bases clipped from V and 2 bases from J, the junction kept 8 bases outside the gene matches. The CDR3 sequence is 16 residues long. Germline loops: CDR1 SGHAT, CDR2 FQNNGV. CDR3 DNA sequence: TGTGCCAGCAGCTCTCTAGCGGGCTTACCCACAGATACGCAGTATTTT. This encodes CASSSLAGLPTDTQYF.

This clonotype showed up many times. This chain connects TRBV5-1 to TRBJ1-2; 9 bases map to TRBD1. Germline assignment: CDR1 SGHRS and CDR2 YFSETQ. This CDR3 is 14 amino acids long. Losses at the gene ends were 0 bases for V and 7 bases for J; bases not matched to a gene: 4. CDR3 residues: CASSLDTGGRGYTF. The CDR3 bases are TGCGCCAGCAGCTTGGACACAGGGGGCCGTGGCTACACCTTC.

This chain links TRBV30 with TRBJ2-3, with D hard to call. Germline lookup yields CDR1 GTSNPN and CDR2 SVGIG (reference sequence). The CDR3 is 11 residues long. The V end lost 2 bases, the J end lost 10 bases, and 10 bases lay between the germline ends. The CDR3 DNA follows: TGTGCCTGGAGTACGCAGCTGGCGCAGTATTTT. Protein product: CAWSTQLAQYF. Full variable domain (outside the CDR3, taken from reference TRBV30 and TRBJ2-3): SQTIHQWPATLVQPVGSPLSLECTVEGTSNPNLYWYRQAAGRGLQLLFYSVGIGQISSEVPQNLSASRPQDRQFILSSKKLLLSDSGFYLCAWSTQLAQYFGPGTRLTVL.

This clonotype was observed at least ten times. The chain is built from TRBV6-2 or TRBV6-3 and TRBJ2-5; 7 bases match TRBD1. Per germline, CDR1 MNHEY and CDR2 SVGEGT. The CDR3 length is 13 residues. The ends lost 7 bases at V and 2 bases at J; junction bases unmatched: 4. The CDR3 nucleotides read TGTGCCAGCACCCGGGACAGACAAGAGACCCAGTACTTC. The encoded protein is CASTRDRQETQYF.

The CDR3 here is CASSLAVKLEPQHF. As DNA, the CDR3 is TGTGCCAGCAGCTTGGCCGTAAAATTGGAGCCCCAGCATTTT. The chain has TRBV7-8 and TRBJ1-5; D gene uncertain. The V end was cut by 3 bases, the J end by 8 bases, with 14 bases between. Germline V gene lookup returns CDR1 SGHVS and CDR2 FQNEAQ. The length of the CDR3 is 14 residues.

This clonotype has just a few counts. V is TRBV2 and J is TRBJ1-6, with D unclear. Germline V gene sequence: CDR1 SNHLY, CDR2 FYNNEI. The CDR3 runs to 14 residues. V lost 2 bases to trimming and J lost 7 bases, with 9 bases between them. The CDR3 reads CASSELAGNSPLHF. The DNA for the CDR3 is TGTGCCAGCAGTGAATTGGCTGGGAATTCACCCCTCCACTTT.

The rearrangement joins TRBV7-2 to TRBJ1-1; no clear D gene. The V gene's germline CDR1 is SGHTA and CDR2 FQGNSA. Trimming removed 5 bases at V and 2 bases at J, with 9 bases between. The CDR3 has 13 amino acids. The CDR3 coding sequence is TGTGCCAGCAGCCCTATCATAAACACTGAAGCTTTCTTT. Its translation: CASSPIINTEAFF. Based on the CDR3 plus reference TRBV7-2 and TRBJ1-1, the full variable domain is GAGVSQSPSNKVTEKGKDVELRCDPISGHTALYWYRQSLGQGLEFLIYFQGNSAPDKSGLPSDRFSAERTGGSVSTLTIQRTQQEDSAVYLCASSPIINTEAFFGQGTRLTVV.

The V call is TRBV15, the J call TRBJ2-1; possible D gene TRBD2, 6 bases. Trimming stripped 3 bases from V and 0 bases from J, with 12 bases between. Germline lookup yields CDR1 LNHNV and CDR2 YYDKDF (reference sequence). The CDR3 length is 16 residues. DNA of the CDR3: TGTGCCACCAGCAGGACCGGGAGTAGCTCCTACAATGAGCAGTTCTTC. Amino acid sequence: CATSRTGSSSYNEQFF.

This chain links TRBV6-4 with TRBJ2-1, with 9 nucleotides matching TRBD1. CDR3 size: 18 residues. Germline V CDR1 and CDR2: MRHNA, SNTAGT. CDR3: CTFSKGQGPASSYNEQFF. CDR3 coding DNA: TGTACCTTCAGTAAGGGACAGGGCCCTGCTAGCTCCTACAATGAGCAGTTCTTC.

This clonotype was detected only a few times. V is TRBV7-9 and J is TRBJ2-5; D unresolved. The CDR3 totals 12 residues. Germline V gives CDR1 SEHNR, CDR2 FQNEAQ (reference sequence). Deletions cut 5 bases from V and 7 bases from J, with 11 bases between. CDR3 amino acids: CASSPLRRTQYF. The CDR3 DNA sequence: TGTGCCAGCAGCCCCTTGAGAAGGACCCAGTACTTC.

This clonotype was seen repeatedly, ten times or more. The V and J genes are TRBV11-2 and TRBJ2-5; possibly TRBD2 for D (5 bases). Deletions cut 5 bases from V and 5 bases from J, with 12 bases between. The CDR3 consists of 13 residues. Germline V gives CDR1 SGHAT, CDR2 FQNNGV. CDR3 in amino acids: CASSRGSWETQYF. CDR3 sequence (DNA): TGTGCCAGCAGCCGAGGGTCTTGGGAGACCCAGTACTTC.

In this sample, this clonotype turned up many times. This chain links TRBV11-1 with TRBJ2-2; D unclear. The V end was cut by 0 bases, the J end by 4 bases, with 3 bases between. The CDR3 covers 13 residues. Germline V CDR1 and CDR2: SGHAT, FQDESV (reference sequence). CDR3 amino acids: CASSLAATGELFF. The DNA for the CDR3 is TGTGCCAGCAGCTTAGCCGCCACCGGGGAGCTGTTTTTT.

The V call is TRBV11-2, the J call TRBJ1-6; 7 nucleotides align to TRBD1. The CDR3 length is 14 residues. The trim removed 5 bases at V and 7 bases at J, leaving 5 bases unmatched. Per the germline V gene, CDR1 is SGHAT and CDR2 is FQNNGV. CDR3 region: CASSPGQRNSPLHF. The CDR3 DNA is TGTGCCAGCAGCCCGGGACAGAGAAATTCACCCCTCCACTTT.

The chain has TRBV10-3 and TRBJ2-5, with 8 bases lining up with TRBD1. The germline CDR1 and CDR2 sequences are ENHRY and SYGVKD. The trim removed 6 bases at V and 5 bases at J, leaving 5 bases unmatched. The CDR3 is 13 residues long. CDR3 loop: CAIRGGQGETQYF. The CDR3 DNA sequence: TGTGCCATCAGAGGTGGACAGGGTGAGACCCAGTACTTC.

This clonotype occurred many times. The chain is built from TRBV12-3 or TRBV12-4 and TRBJ2-5; TRBD2 matches 11 bases. Trimming took 5 bases from V and 5 from J; bases not matched to a gene: 4. This CDR3 is 14 amino acids long. CDR3 sequence: CASSPGTSGETQYF. Written as DNA, the CDR3 is TGTGCCAGCAGTCCTGGGACTAGCGGCGAGACCCAGTACTTC.

This clonotype was counted a few times. The rearrangement links TRBV9 to TRBJ1-1; D remains ambiguous. The ends were cut back, 0 bases at V and 5 bases at J, with 11 bases in the middle. Germline V lookup: CDR1 SGDLS, CDR2 YYNGEE. The CDR3 is 14 residues long. The CDR3 reads CASSVEPLSTEAFF. The CDR3 DNA sequence: TGTGCCAGCAGCGTAGAACCCCTTTCAACTGAAGCTTTCTTT.

There are many counts of this clonotype. This sequence joins TRBV5-1 and TRBJ2-1; D is perhaps TRBD1 or TRBD2 (5 bases each). Trimming took off 0 bases at V and 4 bases at J, with 14 bases between the two ends. The CDR3 contains 16 residues. CDR1 is SGHRS, CDR2 YFSETQ, per germline. Here the CDR3 reads CASSLAGASLYNEQFF. The CDR3 DNA is TGCGCCAGCAGCTTGGCCGGGGCTTCCCTATACAATGAGCAGTTCTTC.

This clonotype was seen more than once but under ten times. V and J are TRBV12-3 or TRBV12-4 and TRBJ1-1; D call uncertain. CDR3 size: 13 residues. V was clipped by 0 bases and J by 5 bases, with 7 bases between them. The CDR3: CASSLATATEAFF. The CDR3 region has the DNA TGTGCCAGCAGTTTAGCGACGGCAACTGAAGCTTTCTTT.

Ten or more counts support this clonotype. The rearrangement links TRBV12-3 or TRBV12-4 to TRBJ2-4; no reliable D call. V was clipped by 6 bases and J by 1 base, with 16 bases between them. This CDR3 is 16 amino acids long. The CDR3 sequence is CASSPQSWWAKNIQYF. The CDR3 DNA reads TGTGCCAGCAGCCCTCAAAGTTGGTGGGCCAAAAACATTCAGTACTTC.

This clonotype has a single count. The chain employs TRBV6-1 and TRBJ2-7, with D possibly matching TRBD1 (5 bases). CDR1 and CDR2 (germline): MNHNS, SASEGT. The V and J ends lost 11 bases and 4 bases respectively, with 15 bases between them. This CDR3 is built from 12 residues. As DNA, the CDR3 is TGTGCCGTGAGCAGGGATTATTACGAGCAGTACTTC. Its protein is CAVSRDYYEQYF.

This clonotype occurred a few times. The chain combines TRBV5-1 with TRBJ1-1; possible D gene TRBD1, 6 bases. Germline-derived CDR1 and CDR2 are SGHRS and YFSETQ. V dropped 0 bases and J dropped 5 bases, with 14 bases sitting between them. The CDR3 loop spans 15 amino acids. CDR3 sequence: CASSLDPGVETEAFF. DNA of the CDR3: TGCGCCAGCAGCTTGGATCCAGGGGTAGAAACTGAAGCTTTCTTT.

The table lists this clonotype with many counts. The chain uses TRBV10-3 and TRBJ2-7; TRBD1 aligns across 7 bases. Trimming took 5 bases from V and 0 from J; bases not matched to a gene: 7. Per the germline V gene, CDR1 is ENHRY and CDR2 is SYGVKD. The length of the CDR3 is 15 residues. DNA of the CDR3: TGTGCCATCAGTAACAGGGGCCTTAGCTCCTACGAGCAGTACTTC. Protein sequence: CAISNRGLSSYEQYF.

The sample holds many counts of this clonotype. This chain connects TRBV20-1 to TRBJ2-2; D might be TRBD1 (5 bases). V lost 4 bases and J lost 2, with 11 bases in between. CDR3 length: 14 residues. Germline CDR1 DFQATT, CDR2 SNEGSKA (reference sequence). The CDR3 loop reads CSAITTENTGELFF. CDR3 coding DNA: TGCAGTGCTATAACGACAGAAAACACCGGGGAGCTGTTTTTT.